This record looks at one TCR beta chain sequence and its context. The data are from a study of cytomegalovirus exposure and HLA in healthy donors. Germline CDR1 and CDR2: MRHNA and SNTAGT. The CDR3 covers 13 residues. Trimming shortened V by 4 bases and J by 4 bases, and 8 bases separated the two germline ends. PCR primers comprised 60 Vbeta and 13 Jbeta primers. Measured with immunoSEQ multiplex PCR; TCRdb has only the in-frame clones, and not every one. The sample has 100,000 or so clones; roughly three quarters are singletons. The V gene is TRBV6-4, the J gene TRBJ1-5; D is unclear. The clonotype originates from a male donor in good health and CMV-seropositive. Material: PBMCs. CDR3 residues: CASSVEVNQPQHF. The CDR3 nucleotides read TGTGCCAGCAGTGTTGAGGTTAATCAGCCCCAGCATTTT.